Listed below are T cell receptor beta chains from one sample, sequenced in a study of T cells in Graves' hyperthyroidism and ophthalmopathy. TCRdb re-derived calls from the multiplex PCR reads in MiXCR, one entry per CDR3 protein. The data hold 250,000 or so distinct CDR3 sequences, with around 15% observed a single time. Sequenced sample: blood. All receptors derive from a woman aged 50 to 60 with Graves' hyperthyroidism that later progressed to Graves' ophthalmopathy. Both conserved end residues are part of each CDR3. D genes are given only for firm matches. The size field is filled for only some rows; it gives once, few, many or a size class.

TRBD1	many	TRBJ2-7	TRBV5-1	TGCGCCAGCAGCACTGGGACAGGGGGCCTCGAGCAGTACTTC	CASSTGTGGLEQYF
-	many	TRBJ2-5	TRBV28	TGTGCCAGCAGCTCAAGGGGGGAGACCCAGTACTTC	CASSSRGETQYF
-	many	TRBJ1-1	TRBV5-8	TGTGCCAGCAGCTTTAAGGGGTACACTGAAGCTTTCTTT	CASSFKGYTEAFF
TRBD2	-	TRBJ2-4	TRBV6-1	TGTGCCAGCAGCTGGACTAGTGTAGCGGGGAACATTCAGTACTTC	CASSWTSVAGNIQYF
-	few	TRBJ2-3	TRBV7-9	TGTGCCAGCACCAACCCTCTAGCGTTAACCGATACGCAGTATTTT	CASTNPLALTDTQYF
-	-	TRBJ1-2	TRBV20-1	TGCAGTGCTAGAGATCCGAGGGACAAAACCTTC	CSARDPRDKTF
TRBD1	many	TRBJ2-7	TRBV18	TGTGCCAGCTCACGCTACGGACAGGCCTACGAGCAGTACTTC	CASSRYGQAYEQYF
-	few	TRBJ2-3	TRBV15	TGTGCCACCAGCAGGGGGTGGGGTAGTACGGATACGCAGTATTTT	CATSRGWGSTDTQYF
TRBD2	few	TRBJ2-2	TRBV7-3	TGTGCCAGCAGCTCCAGACTAGCGGGCTACACCGGGGAGCTGTTTTTT	CASSSRLAGYTGELFF
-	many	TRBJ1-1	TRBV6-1	TGTGCCAGCAGTGAAGGGACAGTGGTCTATCCGAACACTGAAGCTTTCTTT	CASSEGTVVYPNTEAFF
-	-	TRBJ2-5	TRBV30	TGTGCCTGGAGTGCTGGGACTCCGGGGGTGGAGACCCAGTACTTC	CAWSAGTPGVETQYF
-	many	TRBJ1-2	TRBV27	TGTGCCAGCAGTTCCCGGGACACCGGTTGGGGCTACACCTTC	CASSSRDTGWGYTF
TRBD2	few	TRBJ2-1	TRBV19	TGTGCCAGTGGTTCACTAGCGGGAGGCGATGAGCAGTTCTTC	CASGSLAGGDEQFF
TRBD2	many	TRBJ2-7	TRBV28	TGTGCCAGCAGAATTTTCCCGAAAAGCGGGAGAGAAGGGGAGCAGTACTTC	CASRIFPKSGREGEQYF
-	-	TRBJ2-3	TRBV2	TGTGCCAGCACCCAGGGTAGACAAGACCCTAGCACAGATACGCAGTATTTT	CASTQGRQDPSTDTQYF
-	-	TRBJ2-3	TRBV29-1	TGCAGCGTCGAGTTACAGGGAAGCACAGATACGCAGTATTTT	CSVELQGSTDTQYF
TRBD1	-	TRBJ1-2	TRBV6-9	TGTGCCAGCAGTTACGCCTTAGACAGGGCGAAGCACTATGGCTACACCTTC	CASSYALDRAKHYGYTF
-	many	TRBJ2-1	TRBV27	TGTGCCAGCATGAAACTCCGGGACATAGACAATGAGCAGTTCTTC	CASMKLRDIDNEQFF
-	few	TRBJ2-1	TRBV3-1	TGTGCCAGCAGCCAAGCTACGGGGCAAAAGTTCTTC	CASSQATGQKFF
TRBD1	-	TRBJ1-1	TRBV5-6	TGTGCCAGCAGCTTCACAGGGGGCGCGGGGGAAGCTTTCTTT	CASSFTGGAGEAFF
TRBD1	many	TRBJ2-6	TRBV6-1	TGTGCCAGCAGCTACGACAGGGCCGGGGCCAACGTCCTGACTTTC	CASSYDRAGANVLTF
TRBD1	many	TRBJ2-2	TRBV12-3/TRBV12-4	TGTGCCAGCAGTCCCCGACAGGGTGGTGCCGGGGAGCTGTTTTTT	CASSPRQGGAGELFF
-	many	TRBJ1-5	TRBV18	TGTGCCAGCTCAATGGGGGCCAATCAGCCCCAGCATTTT	CASSMGANQPQHF
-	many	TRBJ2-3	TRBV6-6	TGTGCCAGCAGTTACGTCCTAAGAGGAGATACGCAGTATTTT	CASSYVLRGDTQYF
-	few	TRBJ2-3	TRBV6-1	TGTGCCAGCATCCAGTGGGGGCCCGCGTCGTATTTT	CASIQWGPASYF
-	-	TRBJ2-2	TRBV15	TGTGCCACCAGCAGGGGGAGGAACACCGGGGAGCTGTTTTTT	CATSRGRNTGELFF